These 21 T cell receptor beta chains came from one sample sequenced in a study of T cell changes during pregnancy in multiple sclerosis. Using immunoSEQ multiplex PCR, the repertoire was profiled, and TCRdb retains in-frame clones only, with some absent. The table records tens of thousands of clones, 93% of them present only once. The sample was CD8+ T cells from peripheral blood mononuclear cells, taken in the second trimester of pregnancy. The receptors derive from a female donor with multiple sclerosis, enrolled in a pregnancy study.

This chain uses TRBV9 with TRBJ1-1, with D possibly matching TRBD1 (5 bases). CDR1 and CDR2 from the germline V gene are SGDLS and YYNGEE. Trimming cost V 0 bases and J 9 bases, with 21 bases left between them. The length of the CDR3 is 16 residues. The CDR3 loop reads CASSVEVTGGAGKAFF. CDR3 in DNA: TGTGCCAGCAGCGTAGAGGTGACGGGGGGAGCGGGGAAAGCTTTCTTT.

The chain recombines TRBV10-2 with TRBJ2-7; 8 bases map to TRBD2. The CDR3 extends over 13 amino acids. Looked up from germline, CDR1 is WSHSY and CDR2 is SAAADI. Trimming at V came to 8 bases and at J to 6 bases, leaving 9 bases not matched to a gene. CDR3 region: CASGIGGGGEQYF. The CDR3 DNA follows: TGCGCCAGCGGGATCGGGGGGGGAGGCGAGCAGTACTTC.

The rearrangement uses TRBV19 and TRBJ1-1, with no clear D. CDR1 LNHDA and CDR2 SQIVND come from the germline V gene (reference sequence). V lost 7 bases to trimming and J lost 5 bases, with 17 bases between them. There are 14 residues in the CDR3. The CDR3: CASTMDPRGTEAFF. DNA of the CDR3: TGTGCCAGTACCATGGACCCAAGAGGGACTGAAGCTTTCTTT.

This chain links TRBV2 with TRBJ1-5, with D uncertain. The V gene's germline CDR1 is SNHLY and CDR2 FYNNEI. V dropped 7 bases and J dropped 11 bases, with 15 bases sitting between them. This CDR3 has 12 residues. CDR3 bases: TGTGCCAGCACTTACGGGGATTACGCCCAGCATTTT. Its protein product is CASTYGDYAQHF.

The chain employs TRBV10-3 and TRBJ2-7; the D gene is possibly TRBD2 (6 bases). V dropped 11 bases and J dropped 0 bases, with 11 bases sitting between them. CDR3 length: 12 amino acids. Germline V gene data show CDR1 as ENHRY and CDR2 as SYGVKD. The CDR3 reads CASRDFSYEQYF. The CDR3, as DNA: TGTGCCTCCCGGGACTTCTCCTACGAGCAGTACTTC.

The chain uses TRBV5-1 and TRBJ2-7; 8 bases fit TRBD1. J gave up 3 bases and V 0 bases, and 14 bases lay outside the gene matches. CDR3 length: 18 residues. Germline CDR1 SGHRS, CDR2 YFSETQ. CDR3 protein: CASSLAGTGGWRGYEQYF. The CDR3 bases are TGCGCCAGCAGCTTGGCCGGCACAGGGGGTTGGAGAGGCTACGAGCAGTACTTC.

V is TRBV27 and J is TRBJ1-5; tentative D call: TRBD1 (5 bases). This CDR3 is built from 13 residues. The germline V and J ends were trimmed by 3 bases and 5 bases, with 8 bases remaining between them. Germline assignment: CDR1 MNHEY and CDR2 SMNVEV (reference sequence). Written as DNA, the CDR3 is TGTGCCAGCAGTTTCGGGGGGGATCAGCCCCAGCATTTT. Translation gives CASSFGGDQPQHF.

The chain recombines TRBV30 with TRBJ1-1; D remains ambiguous. This CDR3 is built from 12 residues. V shed 0 bases and J shed 6 bases, with 8 bases lying between them. Germline-derived CDR1 and CDR2 are GTSNPN and SVGIG (reference sequence). The CDR3 sequence is CAWSVGGAEAFF. DNA for the CDR3: TGTGCCTGGAGTGTAGGCGGCGCTGAAGCTTTCTTT.

The V gene is TRBV27, the J gene TRBJ2-2; tentative D call: TRBD1 (5 bases). Trimming took 5 bases from V and 5 from J, leaving 9 bases between them. The V gene's germline CDR1 is MNHEY and CDR2 SMNVEV (reference sequence). There are 13 residues in the CDR3. CDR3 DNA sequence: TGTGCCAGCAGTCCTTCAGGGACCGGGGAGCTGTTTTTT. Protein sequence: CASSPSGTGELFF.

The J gene is TRBJ2-1, the V gene TRBV5-1; D is possibly TRBD1 (6 bases). CDR3 length: 17 residues. CDR1 SGHRS and CDR2 YFSETQ come from the germline V gene. Trimming shortened V by 4 bases and J by 0 bases, and 17 bases separated the two germline ends. The CDR3: CASSPVLTGISYNEQFF. CDR3 DNA: TGCGCCAGCAGCCCCGTTCTTACAGGGATCTCCTACAATGAGCAGTTCTTC.

V usage is TRBV5-4 and J usage is TRBJ2-7; the D is unclear. Germline CDR1 reads SGHNT; CDR2 reads YYREEE (reference sequence). This CDR3 contains 14 residues. V gave up 6 bases and J gave up 3 bases, with 16 bases separating them. The DNA of the CDR3 is TGTGCCAGCAACTTACGAGGAACAAACTACGAGCAGTACTTC. This encodes CASNLRGTNYEQYF.

This clone showed up just once. The chain has TRBV6-5 and TRBJ2-1, with 7 nucleotides matching TRBD2. This CDR3 has 14 amino acids. The V gene's germline CDR1 is MNHEY and CDR2 SVGAGI. Trimming at V came to 5 bases and at J to 4 bases, leaving 5 bases not matched to a gene. The CDR3, as DNA: TGTGCCAGCAGTCCCGGGACTACTTACAATGAGCAGTTCTTC. This sequence encodes CASSPGTTYNEQFF.

The chain has TRBV9 and TRBJ1-1; D possibly corresponds to TRBD1 (5 bases). The CDR3 length is 14 residues. V was trimmed by 0 bases and J by 6 bases, leaving 12 bases between them. Germline V lookup: CDR1 SGDLS, CDR2 YYNGEE. The CDR3 bases are TGTGCCAGCAGCGTAGGGGGGGTGAGTGCTGAAGCTTTCTTT. Residues: CASSVGGVSAEAFF.

The chain employs TRBV9 and TRBJ2-7; a weak D match, TRBD1 (6 bases). The germline V and J ends were trimmed by 3 bases and 1 base, with 14 bases remaining between them. The germline V gene has CDR1 SGDLS and CDR2 YYNGEE. The CDR3 has 15 residues. Here the CDR3 reads CASSATDRPSYEQYF. The DNA of the CDR3 is TGTGCCAGCAGCGCGACAGACAGGCCGTCCTACGAGCAGTACTTC.

The gene calls are TRBV7-9 and TRBJ2-5; D not resolved. The germline gives CDR1 SEHNR, CDR2 FQNEAQ (reference sequence). Trimming shortened V by 2 bases and J by 6 bases, and 13 bases separated the two germline ends. This CDR3 comprises 14 residues. DNA for the CDR3: TGTGCCAGCAGCTTAATTGCGGCCGAGCAGACCCAGTACTTC. Protein sequence: CASSLIAAEQTQYF.

The chain combines TRBV9 with TRBJ1-6; 9 nucleotides agree with TRBD1. The CDR3 totals 15 residues. Germline CDR1 reads SGDLS; CDR2 reads YYNGEE. The J segment lost 10 bases and the V segment lost 2 bases, leaving 7 bases of the junction unmatched. CDR3 nucleotides: TGTGCCAGCAGCGTCGGGGACAGGGATCGGTCACCCCTCCACTTT. The encoded protein is CASSVGDRDRSPLHF.

The CDR3 protein is CASGRPEQGKHSTEAFF. CDR3 DNA: TGTGCCAGCGGCCGTCCCGAACAGGGTAAACACAGCACTGAAGCTTTCTTT. The chain recombines TRBV9 with TRBJ1-1; D might be TRBD1 (6 bases). V was clipped by 7 bases and J by 4 bases, with 26 bases between them. The V gene's germline CDR1 is SGDLS and CDR2 YYNGEE. The length of the CDR3 is 17 residues. The whole variable domain, filled in from reference TRBV9 and TRBJ1-1, reads DSGVTQTPKHLITATGQRVTLRCSPRSGDLSVYWYQQSLDQGLQFLIQYYNGEERAKGNILERFSAQQFPDLHSELNLSSLELGDSALYFCASGRPEQGKHSTEAFFGQGTRLTVV.

The J gene is TRBJ1-2, the V gene TRBV7-9, with unresolved D. Germline lookup yields CDR1 SEHNR and CDR2 FQNEAQ (reference sequence). Deletions cut 10 bases from V and 6 bases from J, with 9 bases between. This CDR3 comprises 10 residues. Here the CDR3 reads CAIVADGYTF. CDR3 in DNA: TGTGCCATCGTGGCGGATGGCTACACCTTC.

The chain is built from TRBV12-5 and TRBJ1-1; D ambiguous. V gave up 1 base and J gave up 4 bases, with 4 bases separating them. CDR3 length: 12 residues. Germline values: CDR1 LGHNT, CDR2 FRNRAP. CDR3 in amino acids: CASGLGGTEAFF. The CDR3 DNA follows: TGTGCTAGTGGTTTGGGAGGCACTGAAGCTTTCTTT. The variable domain in full, completed from reference TRBV12-5 and TRBJ1-1, reads DARVTQTPRHKVTEMGQEVTMRCQPILGHNTVFWYRQTMMQGLELLAYFRNRAPLDDSGMPKDRFSAEMPDATLATLKIQPSEPRDSAVYFCASGLGGTEAFFGQGTRLTVV.

The V call is TRBV9, the J call TRBJ2-1, with D maybe TRBD1 (6 bases). Trimming shortened V by 4 bases and J by 10 bases, and 9 bases separated the two germline ends. This CDR3 is built from 11 residues. In germline, CDR1 is SGDLS, CDR2 YYNGEE. In DNA form, the CDR3 reads TGTGCCAGCAGCTCAAGGGGGGAGCAGTTCTTC. Residues: CASSSRGEQFF. The complete variable domain, with remaining parts taken from reference TRBV9 and TRBJ2-1, reads DSGVTQTPKHLITATGQRVTLRCSPRSGDLSVYWYQQSLDQGLQFLIQYYNGEERAKGNILERFSAQQFPDLHSELNLSSLELGDSALYFCASSSRGEQFFGPGTRLTVL.

V is TRBV2 and J is TRBJ1-5; D possibly corresponds to TRBD1 (5 bases). This CDR3 contains 14 residues. Looked up from germline, CDR1 is SNHLY and CDR2 is FYNNEI. V gave up 1 base and J gave up 2 bases, with 6 bases separating them. CDR3 sequence (DNA): TGTGCCAGCAGTGAAGGGGGGGGCAATCAGCCCCAGCATTTT. It is translated as CASSEGGGNQPQHF.